This T cell receptor (beta chain) came from a study of cytomegalovirus exposure and HLA in healthy donors. Study results and limitations: A few of the chains that were CMV-associated were confirmed in vitro to be specific for CMV antigens.

The repertoire was sequenced with immunoSEQ multiplex PCR; TCRdb's copy has only in-frame clones and lacks some. Among about 330,000 clones listed, around 86% were seen once. V gave up 1 base and J gave up 5 bases; unmatched junction bases: 5. CDR1 is PRHDT, CDR2 FYEKMQ, per germline (reference sequence). There are 14 residues in the CDR3. As regards this clone: No antigen is known for it.

V is TRBV13 and J is TRBJ2-7, with 7 bases lining up with TRBD1. The sequenced sample was PBMCs. This receptor was identified in a woman under 30 in good health and CMV-seronegative. The CDR3 DNA follows: TGTGCCAGCAGCTTAGAGCGACAGGGCCACGAGCAGTACTTC. It encodes CASSLERQGHEQYF.